This TCR beta chain was profiled in a study of blood T cell repertoires in COVID-19. The CDR3 is 14 residues long. Between the trimmed V and J ends, which lost 5 bases and 3 bases, there was a span of 13 bases. The V gene's germline CDR1 is MNHEY and CDR2 SVGEGT. The protocol was immunoSEQ multiplex PCR, while the TCRdb copy is restricted to in-frame clones and leaves out a portion. The sample has roughly 200,000 clones, roughly 82% seen once. The receptor comes from a man between 35 and 55 years old who had recovered from COVID-19. V is TRBV6-2 or TRBV6-3 and J is TRBJ2-5; the D gene is possibly TRBD2 (5 bases). Sequenced: PBMCs or T cells enriched from blood (not recorded which). The CDR3 DNA is TGTGCCAGCAGTATACTAGGGTTTAAAGAGACCCAGTACTTC. This sequence encodes CASSILGFKETQYF.